Listed below are T cell receptor beta chains from one sample, sequenced in a study of T-cell reconstitution after alpha-beta-depleted transplantation in children. TCRdb re-analysed the PCR reads in MiXCR, keeping a single row per CDR3 protein. The sample shows approximately 500,000 distinct CDR3 sequences, 10% of them seen only once. The input for sequencing was PBMCs, taken before TCRalphabeta/CD19-depleted stem cell transplant. The receptor source for this set is a child aged 2-15 years with inherited bone marrow failure, due to receive a stem cell transplant. Each CDR3 is given with its conserved first and last residue. The D gene is left open where the match is weak. Clone size appears in some rows only: once, few, many, or a class for an expanded clone.

clone size	V gene	J gene	D gene	CDR3 DNA	CDR3 protein
few	TRBV27	TRBJ2-7	TRBD1	TGTGCCAGCAGTTCTAAAGGGACAGGGCGAGCCTACGAGCAGTACTTC	CASSSKGTGRAYEQYF
many	TRBV4-3	TRBJ2-5	TRBD2	TGCGCCAGCAGCCAAGTCGGGACTAGCGGGAGCGTCGAGACCCAGTACTTC	CASSQVGTSGSVETQYF
many	TRBV7-2	TRBJ2-7	TRBD1	TGTGCCAGCAGCGCCAAACAGGGGGGCAGCCACGAGCAGTACTTC	CASSAKQGGSHEQYF
many	TRBV27	TRBJ1-1	NA	TGTGCCAGCAGTTTGGGGCCCATGAACACTGAAGCTTTCTTT	CASSLGPMNTEAFF
many	TRBV6-2/TRBV6-3	TRBJ2-1	NA	TGTGCCAGCAGTTACGGGGACGAGCAGTTCTTC	CASSYGDEQFF
many	TRBV12-3/TRBV12-4	TRBJ2-1	NA	TGTGCCAGCAGTTCCCGACTAGGAAGGCTGGGAAATGAGCAGTTCTTC	CASSSRLGRLGNEQFF
NA	TRBV9	TRBJ1-5	TRBD1	TGTGCCAGCAGCGCCGCCCCGGACAGGGTTAATCAGCCCCAGCATTTT	CASSAAPDRVNQPQHF
many	TRBV7-8	TRBJ2-1	NA	TGTGCCAGCAGTCATCCACAAGGGGGGGACTACAATGAGCAGTTCTTC	CASSHPQGGDYNEQFF
many	TRBV29-1	TRBJ1-1	NA	TGCAGCGCCGCGGGAGTTACTGAAGCTTTCTTT	CSAAGVTEAFF
NA	TRBV29-1	TRBJ2-5	NA	TGCAGCGCCCCCCCGGGACAAAAAGAGGGGGAGACCCAGTACTTC	CSAPPGQKEGETQYF
many	TRBV3-1	TRBJ2-5	TRBD2	TGTGCCAGCAGCCATAGACTAGCGGGAAGTGAGACCCAGTACTTC	CASSHRLAGSETQYF
many	TRBV7-9	TRBJ2-1	NA	TGTGCCAGCAGCTACCAGTCGACTGAGCAGTTCTTC	CASSYQSTEQFF
many	TRBV29-1	TRBJ1-1	NA	TGCAGCGGTCTAGACACTGAAGCTTTCTTT	CSGLDTEAFF
many	TRBV5-6	TRBJ2-7	NA	TGTGCCAGCAGCTTGCTCCTTCTCGAGCAGTACTTC	CASSLLLLEQYF
many	TRBV12-3/TRBV12-4	TRBJ2-5	NA	TGTGCCAGCAGTTTACGGGCCGGACAAGAGACCCAGTACTTC	CASSLRAGQETQYF
many	TRBV20-1	TRBJ2-1	NA	TGCAGTCCCCAAGGGGGCGGGGGTGAGCAGTTCTTC	CSPQGGGGEQFF
many	TRBV10-1	TRBJ2-7	NA	TGCGCCAGCAGTGAGACAGGGACCCCCTACGAGCAGTACTTC	CASSETGTPYEQYF
many	TRBV6-1	TRBJ2-5	TRBD1	TGTGCCAGCAGCCGACAGGGGGCTCAAGAGACCCAGTACTTC	CASSRQGAQETQYF
NA	TRBV19	TRBJ2-2	TRBD2	TGTGCCAGTAGTATAGAGCTAGCGGGTGCCGGGGAGCTGTTTTTT	CASSIELAGAGELFF
many	TRBV27	TRBJ2-1	TRBD2	TGTGCCAGCAGTACTAGCGGGGGCTCCTACAATGAGCAGTTCTTC	CASSTSGGSYNEQFF
many	TRBV20-1	TRBJ2-1	TRBD2	TGCAGTGCTAGGTCGGCGGGAGCGTACAATGAGCAGTTCTTC	CSARSAGAYNEQFF
many	TRBV7-8	TRBJ2-3	NA	TGTGCCAGCAGCAGGGGGGGCGGGAGTTCAGATACGCAGTATTTT	CASSRGGGSSDTQYF
NA	TRBV30	TRBJ2-7	NA	TGTGCCTGGAGTACACTAGCTCTTGCCGAGCAGTACTTC	CAWSTLALAEQYF
many	TRBV2	TRBJ2-5	TRBD2	TGTGCCAGCACGGGGTATCGGGCGGGGGTCGAGACCCAGTACTTC	CASTGYRAGVETQYF
many	TRBV10-3	TRBJ2-2	NA	TGTGCCATCAGTGAGGACAGCACCGGGGAGCTGTTTTTT	CAISEDSTGELFF
many	TRBV7-7	TRBJ2-5	TRBD2	TGTGCCAGCAGCACTAGCGGCCAAGAGACCCAGTACTTC	CASSTSGQETQYF
many	TRBV4-1	TRBJ2-7	NA	TGCGCCAGCAGCCAAGTCTTTCCCGGGGGCTCCTACGAGCAGTACTTC	CASSQVFPGGSYEQYF
NA	TRBV4-1	TRBJ1-1	NA	TGCGCCAGCAGCCGGCTGGGGCTACTCTGGCCCAACACTGAAGCTTTCTTT	CASSRLGLLWPNTEAFF
many	TRBV28	TRBJ1-5	NA	TGTGCCAGCAGTTCCCCGACGTATGATAGCAATCAGCCCCAGCATTTT	CASSSPTYDSNQPQHF